Listed below are T cell receptor beta chains from one sample, sequenced in a study of blood T cell repertoires in COVID-19. Some clones are missing from TCRdb's copy, which holds only in-frame ones; the method was immunoSEQ multiplex PCR. The data contain some 130,000 clones, over 80% of them seen just once; the ten biggest clones take up 1.9%. The specimen sequenced was peripheral blood. The receptors originated from a man between 65 and 79 years old with acute or convalescent COVID-19. CDR3s include the opening cysteine and the closing phenylalanine or tryptophan. D genes are given only for firm matches. Not all rows give a size; the values are once, few, many and, for expanded clones, a class.

V	size	J	D	DNA	CDR3
TRBV2	-	TRBJ1-5	TRBD1	TGTGCCAGCAGCGGGACAGGGGGGAGTCAGCCCCAGCATTTT	CASSGTGGSQPQHF
TRBV25-1	-	TRBJ1-1	TRBD1	TGTGCCAGCAGTGGGTCAGACAGGGCGAAAGCTTTCTTT	CASSGSDRAKAFF
TRBV7-2	-	TRBJ1-2	-	TGTGCCAGCAGCTCCCTACCAAACTATGGCTACACCTTC	CASSSLPNYGYTF
TRBV7-2	-	TRBJ1-1	-	TGTGCCAGCAGCTTGTTCGGGGGGAACACTGAAGCTTTCTTT	CASSLFGGNTEAFF
TRBV5-1	-	TRBJ2-5	-	TGCGCCAGCACCGCCGAGGGGGGGCACCAAGAGACCCAGTACTTC	CASTAEGGHQETQYF
TRBV14	few	TRBJ1-4	-	TGTGCCAGCAGCGCAGGGAGGGATGAAAAACTGTTTTTT	CASSAGRDEKLFF
TRBV4-1	few	TRBJ1-2	-	TGCGCCAGCAGCCAAGATTCCCTATACTATGGCTACACCTTC	CASSQDSLYYGYTF
TRBV7-8	-	TRBJ2-1	TRBD1	TGTGCCAGCAGCTACGCCGGGACAGGGGCAATTGAGCAGTTCTTC	CASSYAGTGAIEQFF
TRBV6-5	-	TRBJ1-1	TRBD1	TGTGCCAGCAGTTACTCGGCGGGACAGGGGCCGCCCGTAGCTTTCTTT	CASSYSAGQGPPVAFF
TRBV28	-	TRBJ1-3	-	TGTGCCAGCAGGGAGGGCATCGTAAACACCATATATTTT	CASREGIVNTIYF
TRBV24-1	-	TRBJ2-3	-	TGTGCCACCAGTGATTTTAGCGGAGATGCGAGCACAGATACGCAGTATTTT	CATSDFSGDASTDTQYF
TRBV15	-	TRBJ1-1	TRBD1	TGTGCCACCAGCATTACCTTGGACAGGGTCACTGAAGCTTTCTTT	CATSITLDRVTEAFF
TRBV19	few	TRBJ2-6	TRBD2	TGTGCCAGTAGTATAGGCGGGGGGGCCTCTGGGGCCAACGTCCTGACTTTC	CASSIGGGASGANVLTF
TRBV10-1	-	TRBJ2-3	-	TGCGCCAGCAGTGAGTTCCCAGGAAGGGGGGATACGCAGTATTTT	CASSEFPGRGDTQYF
TRBV29-1	many	TRBJ2-7	-	TGCAGCGTGCCCGGGGGGCCTTCCGAGCAGTACTTC	CSVPGGPSEQYF
TRBV30	-	TRBJ1-1	-	TGTGCCTGGAATTCCTATGCTGCTGAAGCTTTCTTT	CAWNSYAAEAFF
TRBV19	many	TRBJ1-2	-	TGTGCCAGTAGTATAGCCGAGGCGGGAGGCTATGGCTACACCTTC	CASSIAEAGGYGYTF
TRBV2	-	TRBJ1-4	-	TGTGCCAGCAGTTTACATCCTAGCCTTAATGAAAAACTGTTTTTT	CASSLHPSLNEKLFF
TRBV30	-	TRBJ1-2	-	TGTGCCTGGAAAGGAGGGAGACCCTATGGCTACACCTTC	CAWKGGRPYGYTF
TRBV29-1	-	TRBJ2-5	-	TGCAGCGTTGAGAGGGCCGTTATGGAGACCCAGTACTTC	CSVERAVMETQYF
TRBV4-2	few	TRBJ1-3	-	TGTGCCAGCAGGGAAACAGGGAGCTCTGGAAACACCATATATTTT	CASRETGSSGNTIYF
TRBV19	-	TRBJ2-5	TRBD2	TGTGCCAGTTCGAGCGGGGGACCGGAGACCCAGTACTTC	CASSSGGPETQYF
TRBV12-5	-	TRBJ1-3	-	TGTGCTAGTGGTTCCACAGCCTCTGGAAACACCATATATTTT	CASGSTASGNTIYF
TRBV7-9	-	TRBJ2-6	-	TGTGCCAGCAGCCCAAGGTCGCAGGCTGGGGCCAACGTCCTGACTTTC	CASSPRSQAGANVLTF
TRBV5-1	-	TRBJ2-1	TRBD1	TGCGCCAGCACGGTTGACAGGGCGGGTGAGCAGTTCTTC	CASTVDRAGEQFF
TRBV6-5	-	TRBJ2-3	-	TGTGCCCGCTTTAGCAGCACAGATACGCAGTATTTT	CARFSSTDTQYF
TRBV10-3	-	TRBJ2-7	-	TGTGCCATCAGTGGAGGGAATACAGGGATCTACGAGCAGTACTTC	CAISGGNTGIYEQYF
TRBV2	once	TRBJ1-2	-	TGTGCCAGCTGTCGGGCCCTCGAGGGCTATGGCTACACCTTC	CASCRALEGYGYTF
TRBV6-5	-	TRBJ2-7	TRBD1	TGTGCCAGCAGTTCCTACGGGACAGCCAACGAGCAGTACTTC	CASSSYGTANEQYF
TRBV5-8	once	TRBJ2-7	-	TGTGCCAGCAGCTTGCTCGGACTCGGACAGTACGAGCAGTACTTC	CASSLLGLGQYEQYF
TRBV6-1	-	TRBJ2-5	TRBD2	TGTGCCAGCAGTGAAATGGGGGGGAAAGAGACCCAGTACTTC	CASSEMGGKETQYF
TRBV23-1	-	TRBJ1-2	TRBD1	TGCGCCAGCAGTCAAGTCTTGGGACAGGGGAACTATGGCTACACCTTC	CASSQVLGQGNYGYTF
TRBV12-3/TRBV12-4	-	TRBJ1-2	-	TGTGCCAGCAGTCCCCAAGGGGTGGGCTACACCTTC	CASSPQGVGYTF
TRBV19	-	TRBJ1-5	TRBD1	TGTGCCAGTATTGACAGGGCTAGCAATCAGCCCCAGCATTTT	CASIDRASNQPQHF
TRBV28	-	TRBJ2-5	TRBD2	TGTGCCGGGGGTAGCGGGATCGAAGAGACCCAGTACTTC	CAGGSGIEETQYF
TRBV25-1	few	TRBJ2-3	-	TGTGCCAGCAGTCCCACAGGGCGGGGGACAGATACGCAGTATTTT	CASSPTGRGTDTQYF
TRBV4-1	few	TRBJ2-7	-	TGCGCCAGCGGCAGACAGGCCGAGAGCTCCTACGAGCAGTACTTC	CASGRQAESSYEQYF
TRBV11-2	-	TRBJ2-1	-	TGTGCCAGCAGCCTTTACTATGAGCAGTTCTTC	CASSLYYEQFF
TRBV6-6	-	TRBJ2-3	TRBD1	TGTGCCAGCAACCTCAGGGGGCCGGATACGCAGTATTTT	CASNLRGPDTQYF
TRBV6-5	-	TRBJ1-1	TRBD1	TGTGCCAGCAGTTCCGGACAGGGGGCGCGAACTGAAGCTTTCTTT	CASSSGQGARTEAFF
TRBV24-1	once	TRBJ2-1	-	TGTGCCACCAGTGAGGCTCTGGGTAGGGGTGAGCAGTTCTTC	CATSEALGRGEQFF
TRBV6-1	-	TRBJ2-3	TRBD2	TGTGCCAGCAGTGAAGTCCTAGCGGGGGGGACAGATACGCAGTATTTT	CASSEVLAGGTDTQYF
TRBV5-1	-	TRBJ2-4	TRBD2	TGCGCCAGCAGCTTGGCCGGGACTAGCGGGGGGGCTGGAGCCAAAAACATTCAGTACTTC	CASSLAGTSGGAGAKNIQYF
TRBV3-1/TRBV3-2	-	TRBJ2-3	-	TGTGCCAGCAGCCAAGAGACCGCTTTTTTGCCAGGTGAAGGTACAGATACGCAGTATTTT	CASSQETAFLPGEGTDTQYF
TRBV28	-	TRBJ2-5	TRBD2	TGTGCCAGCAGTAAGGGACTAGCGGGAACCCAAGAGACCCAGTACTTC	CASSKGLAGTQETQYF
TRBV9	-	TRBJ2-5	-	TGTGCCAGCAGCTCCCACCCCCGGCCCAGCGGGCAAGAGACCCAGTACTTC	CASSSHPRPSGQETQYF
TRBV7-8	-	TRBJ1-6	TRBD1	TGTGCCAGCAGCGGCGGGACAGCGTATAATTCACCCCTCCACTTT	CASSGGTAYNSPLHF
TRBV6-5	once	TRBJ2-4	-	TGTGCCAGCAGTTCGAGAGACAAAAACATTCAGTACTTC	CASSSRDKNIQYF
TRBV2	-	TRBJ1-6	TRBD1	TGTGCCAGCAGTGGACAGGGGATGAATAATTCACCCCTCCACTTT	CASSGQGMNNSPLHF
TRBV9	-	TRBJ2-1	TRBD2	TGTGCCAGCAGCGTCGGACTAGCTTACAATGAGCAGTTCTTC	CASSVGLAYNEQFF
TRBV6-2/TRBV6-3	-	TRBJ1-1	-	TGTGCCAGCAGTTACATGCAGGGGAACACTGAAGCTTTCTTT	CASSYMQGNTEAFF
TRBV5-4	-	TRBJ2-7	TRBD2	TGTGCCAGCAGCCCCCCGGGGGGGTTGGGCGAGCAGTACTTC	CASSPPGGLGEQYF
TRBV15	-	TRBJ1-2	-	TGTGCCACCAGCAGAGGAACGAGGACAGCCGACATCACCTTC	CATSRGTRTADITF